This T cell receptor (beta chain) came from a study of T cells in Graves' hyperthyroidism and ophthalmopathy. Regarding the study as a whole: Blood held most thyroid clonotypes expanded above 0.001 frequency. Before onset, by a median of around six months, the model predicted ophthalmopathy.

This clonotype has a count of ten or more. What it binds is not known. CDR1 is SEHNR, CDR2 FQNEAQ, per germline (reference sequence). Trimming cost V 0 bases and J 1 base, with 10 bases left between them. This CDR3 has 15 residues. Amplification of TCR beta CDR3 regions used RNA as the template. First-round RT-PCR of the TCR CDR3 relied on the HTBI primer set. Using its own MiXCR run on the multiplex PCR reads, TCRdb lists one record per CDR3 protein. The sample records some 740,000 distinct CDR3 sequences, about 14% being singletons. Hyperthyroidism had been newly diagnosed in patients aged 18 to 65, and its duration was under 2 months. Criteria for exclusion of patients were uncontrolled infection, other autoimmune disease, pregnancy or lactation.

Sequencing input: blood. The V gene is TRBV7-9, the J gene TRBJ2-7; D is perhaps TRBD1 (6 bases). This sequence was found in a woman aged 18-29 years with Graves' hyperthyroidism. CDR3 in DNA: TGTGCCAGCAGCTTAGCCGGGACACTTTCCTACGAGCAGTACTTC. Amino acids: CASSLAGTLSYEQYF.